One sample yielded the 20 T cell receptor beta chains listed below, sequenced in a study of T cell responses to AZD1222 COVID-19 vaccine. Using immunoSEQ multiplex PCR, the repertoire was profiled, and TCRdb retains in-frame clones only, with some absent. Of about 120,000 clones listed, about 86% are singletons. The sample consisted of peripheral blood, taken on day 0 of AZD1222 vaccination. The receptors were gathered from an adult in good health.

The chain combines TRBV29-1 with TRBJ1-2; D not resolved. Germline V gene sequence: CDR1 SQVTM, CDR2 ANQGSEA. CDR3 length: 13 residues. Trimming removed 1 base at V and 6 bases at J, with 12 bases between. CDR3 bases: TGCAGCGTTGAAGGTCCGATGCGGGATGGCTACACCTTC. It is translated as CSVEGPMRDGYTF.

This chain connects TRBV30 to TRBJ1-1, with D maybe TRBD1 (5 bases). Trimming shortened V by 0 bases and J by 3 bases, and 26 bases separated the two germline ends. The V gene's germline CDR1 is GTSNPN and CDR2 SVGIG (reference sequence). This CDR3 has 19 residues. The DNA for the CDR3 is TGTGCCTGGAGTGTCGGGTTGGAGATGGGGGTCGGGCTTTACACTGAAGCTTTCTTT. Encoded protein: CAWSVGLEMGVGLYTEAFF.

The rearrangement uses TRBV7-2 and TRBJ1-2, with 11 bases identical to TRBD1. Looked up from germline, CDR1 is SGHTA and CDR2 is FQGNSA. The junction had 9 bases not matched to a gene; V was cut back by 5 bases and J by 10 bases. The CDR3 loop spans 14 amino acids. CDR3 sequence: CASSPGTGGGDYTF. The CDR3 DNA sequence: TGTGCCAGCAGCCCAGGGACAGGGGGAGGCGACTACACCTTC. The complete variable domain, with remaining parts taken from reference TRBV7-2 and TRBJ1-2, reads GAGVSQSPSNKVTEKGKDVELRCDPISGHTALYWYRQSLGQGLEFLIYFQGNSAPDKSGLPSDRFSAERTGGSVSTLTIQRTQQEDSAVYLCASSPGTGGGDYTFGSGTRLTVV.

This clone appeared once. V and J are TRBV19 and TRBJ1-4; tentative D call: TRBD1 (5 bases). The germline gives CDR1 LNHDA, CDR2 SQIVND (reference sequence). CDR3 length equals 17 residues. Trimming pared 5 bases from V and 5 bases from J, leaving 21 bases between. The DNA of the CDR3 is TGTGCCAGTAGTGGGGCTCCCTTGACGGAAACGAATGAAAAACTGTTTTTT. This gives the protein CASSGAPLTETNEKLFF.

Details on this clone: Other DNA sequences within the sample encode an identical CDR3. The V gene is TRBV5-1, the J gene TRBJ1-2; 9 positions agree with TRBD1. Looked up from germline, CDR1 is SGHRS and CDR2 is YFSETQ. J lost 6 bases, V lost 0 bases, and 0 bases had no gene match. The CDR3 is made up of 13 amino acids. DNA of the CDR3: TGCGCCAGCAGCTTGGGACAGGGGGATGGCTACACCTTC. As protein: CASSLGQGDGYTF.

The genes are TRBV5-5 and TRBJ2-7, with 9 bases fitting TRBD1. The CDR3 loop spans 16 amino acids. The V gene's germline CDR1 is SGHKS and CDR2 YYEKEE (reference sequence). V shed 2 bases, J shed 4 bases, and the junction held 10 bases outside the gene matches. The CDR3 spells CASSFGTGQGSYEQYF. In DNA form, the CDR3 reads TGTGCCAGCAGCTTCGGCACCGGACAGGGGAGTTACGAGCAGTACTTC.

The chain has TRBV4-1 and TRBJ2-7; D is perhaps TRBD2 (6 bases). This CDR3 is 16 amino acids long. V shed 0 bases and J shed 4 bases, with 16 bases lying between them. CDR1 is MGHRA and CDR2 is YSYEKL in the germline V gene. In DNA, the CDR3 is TGCGCCAGCAGCCAAGATCGGGGGACTTGGGGATACGAGCAGTACTTC. Amino acids: CASSQDRGTWGYEQYF.

The V call is TRBV6-2 or TRBV6-3, the J call TRBJ2-1; D call uncertain. Looked up from germline, CDR1 is MNHEY and CDR2 is SVGEGT. This CDR3 comprises 12 residues. V was clipped by 5 bases and J by 4 bases, with 6 bases between them. The CDR3 reads CASSGVYNEQFF. For the CDR3, the DNA is TGTGCCAGCAGTGGGGTTTACAATGAGCAGTTCTTC.

The CDR3: CAWSVHGNNEQFF. In DNA, the CDR3 is TGTGCCTGGAGTGTACACGGGAACAATGAGCAGTTCTTC. The chain is built from TRBV30 and TRBJ2-1; TRBD2 might be the D (5 bases). Trimming pared 0 bases from V and 5 bases from J, leaving 8 bases between. Germline assignment: CDR1 GTSNPN and CDR2 SVGIG (reference sequence). The CDR3 has 13 amino acids.

The genes are TRBV6-1 and TRBJ1-3; tentative D call: TRBD1 (5 bases). V was shortened by 0 bases and J by 4 bases, with 13 bases between the two germline ends. Germline V gene data show CDR1 as MNHNS and CDR2 as SASEGT. CDR3 length: 16 residues. This chain's CDR3 is CASSEAPGANGNTIYF. The CDR3 DNA is TGTGCCAGCAGTGAAGCTCCTGGGGCCAACGGAAACACCATATATTTT.

The rearrangement links TRBV30 to TRBJ2-1, with 12 bases aligning to TRBD2. The V gene's germline CDR1 is GTSNPN and CDR2 SVGIG (reference sequence). J lost 7 bases, V lost 8 bases, and 9 bases had no gene match. There are 14 residues in the CDR3. The CDR3 bases are TGTGCCCGCGCTAGCGGGGGGGATCAAAATGAGCAGTTCTTC. The encoded protein is CARASGGDQNEQFF.

V usage is TRBV7-2 and J usage is TRBJ2-5; D possibly uses TRBD1 or TRBD2 (5 bases each). CDR1 and CDR2 (germline): SGHTA, FQGNSA. V was cut by 3 bases and J by 5 bases, with 16 bases left in between. The CDR3 sequence is 15 residues long. The CDR3 protein is CASSLNRGAAETQYF. The DNA for the CDR3 is TGTGCCAGCAGCTTGAACCGGGGCGCGGCGGAGACCCAGTACTTC. Complete variable domain (other parts from reference TRBV7-2 and TRBJ2-5): GAGVSQSPSNKVTEKGKDVELRCDPISGHTALYWYRQSLGQGLEFLIYFQGNSAPDKSGLPSDRFSAERTGGSVSTLTIQRTQQEDSAVYLCASSLNRGAAETQYFGPGTRLLVL.

This chain joins TRBV7-9 and TRBJ2-5; maybe TRBD1 (6 bases). V was cut by 4 bases and J by 1 base, with 10 bases left in between. This CDR3 is 14 amino acids long. The germline CDR1 and CDR2 sequences are SEHNR and FQNEAQ (reference sequence). CDR3 sequence: CASSSRTAQETQYF. CDR3 in DNA: TGTGCCAGCAGCTCCCGGACAGCCCAAGAGACCCAGTACTTC.

V gene TRBV12-3 or TRBV12-4 combines with J gene TRBJ2-1; D not certain. CDR3 length: 13 amino acids. The V end was cut by 1 base, the J end by 7 bases, with 8 bases between. CDR3 bases: TGTGCCAGCAGTTTAGGGCAATTGAATGAGCAGTTCTTC. Translated, it gives CASSLGQLNEQFF.

This chain connects TRBV3-1 (or the pseudogene TRBV3-2) to TRBJ2-7, with TRBD2 matching over 8 bases. The germline V gene encodes CDR1 LGHDT and CDR2 YNNKEL (reference sequence). CDR3 length equals 15 residues. Trimming removed 3 bases from V and 2 bases from J; junction bases left unmatched: 6. CDR3 DNA sequence: TGTGCCAGCAGCCAGATTTTAGCGGGACCCTACGAGCAGTACTTC. Encoded protein: CASSQILAGPYEQYF.

The J gene is TRBJ2-1, the V gene TRBV12-5; tentative D call: TRBD2 (7 bases). The CDR3 contains 12 residues. Trimming removed 7 bases at V and 6 bases at J, with 10 bases between. The germline gives CDR1 LGHNT, CDR2 FRNRAP. The DNA of the CDR3 is TGTGCTAGTGACAGGGAGGGCAATGAGCAGTTCTTC. Residues: CASDREGNEQFF.

The chain has TRBV4-3 and TRBJ1-1; D is ambiguous. Germline assignment: CDR1 LGHNA and CDR2 YSLEER. This CDR3 comprises 16 residues. V lost 0 bases and J 0 bases, leaving 11 bases between the germline ends. This CDR3 reads CASSQDLRAMNTEAFF. CDR3 coding DNA: TGCGCCAGCAGCCAAGATCTTAGAGCCATGAACACTGAAGCTTTCTTT.

This clone appeared once. The chain combines TRBV27 with TRBJ1-4, with D unresolved. This CDR3 spans 14 amino acids. Germline V gene data show CDR1 as MNHEY and CDR2 as SMNVEV (reference sequence). The V end lost 4 bases, the J end lost 7 bases, and 13 bases lay between the germline ends. Written as DNA, the CDR3 is TGTGCCAGCAGTTATCCGGGGTGGCGTGAAAAACTGTTTTTT. Its protein product is CASSYPGWREKLFF.

The chain combines TRBV9 with TRBJ1-2, with D possibly TRBD1 on 6 matching bases. V was pared by 4 bases and J by 4 bases, with 20 bases between. This CDR3 has 16 residues. Germline V gene sequence: CDR1 SGDLS, CDR2 YYNGEE. Written as DNA, the CDR3 is TGTGCCAGCAGCCCTAGCCTGGGGGCGCTACCCTATGGCTACACCTTC. This sequence encodes CASSPSLGALPYGYTF.

The chain uses TRBV12-3 or TRBV12-4 and TRBJ1-5, with D possibly being TRBD1 (6 bases). The V gene lost 6 bases and the J gene lost 6 bases, with 12 bases spanning the gap. The CDR3 loop spans 13 amino acids. The CDR3, as DNA: TGTGCCAGCAGACAGCAGGGGACTCAGCCCCAGCATTTT. It translates to CASRQQGTQPQHF.